This section outlines one T cell receptor (beta chain) sequence together with its context. Germline V CDR1 and CDR2: MNHNS, SASEGT. This CDR3 contains 12 residues. Trimming removed 3 bases at V and 7 bases at J, with 8 bases between. This sample's TCRbeta library carried unique molecular identifier barcodes. In TCRdb, the PCR reads were re-called with MiXCR into one record per CDR3 protein. Here the sample spans approximately 800,000 distinct CDR3 sequences, approximately 15% being singletons. The data were taken from a study of T-cell reconstitution after alpha-beta-depleted transplantation in children.

The rearrangement links TRBV6-1 to TRBJ2-3; no firm D call. This receptor was taken from a male patient aged 5 to 17 who had a stem cell transplant for acute lymphoblastic leukemia, so the T cells may come from the graft donor. The source material was PBMCs, mostly from graft donor cells, sampled 360 days after TCRalphabeta/CD19-depleted stem cell transplant. DNA of the CDR3: TGTGCCAGCAGTGAGCAGGATAATACGCAGTATTTT. The encoded protein is CASSEQDNTQYF.